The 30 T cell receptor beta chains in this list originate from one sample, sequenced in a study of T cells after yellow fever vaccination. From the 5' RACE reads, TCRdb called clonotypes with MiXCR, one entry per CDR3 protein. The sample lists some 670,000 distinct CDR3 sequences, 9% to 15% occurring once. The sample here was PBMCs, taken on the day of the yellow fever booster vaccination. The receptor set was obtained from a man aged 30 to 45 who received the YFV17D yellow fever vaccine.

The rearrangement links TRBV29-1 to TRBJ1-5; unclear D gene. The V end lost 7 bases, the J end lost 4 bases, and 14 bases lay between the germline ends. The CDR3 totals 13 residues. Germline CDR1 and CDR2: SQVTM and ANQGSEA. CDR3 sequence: CSAIVGYNQPQHF. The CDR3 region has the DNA TGCAGCGCTATAGTGGGGTATAATCAGCCCCAGCATTTT.

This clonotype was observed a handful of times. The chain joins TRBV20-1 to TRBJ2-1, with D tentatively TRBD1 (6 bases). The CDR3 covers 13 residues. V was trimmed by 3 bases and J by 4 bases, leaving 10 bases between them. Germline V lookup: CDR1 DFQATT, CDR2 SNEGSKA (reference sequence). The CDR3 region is CSASSQGYNEQFF. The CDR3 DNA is TGCAGTGCTAGTAGTCAGGGGTACAATGAGCAGTTCTTC.

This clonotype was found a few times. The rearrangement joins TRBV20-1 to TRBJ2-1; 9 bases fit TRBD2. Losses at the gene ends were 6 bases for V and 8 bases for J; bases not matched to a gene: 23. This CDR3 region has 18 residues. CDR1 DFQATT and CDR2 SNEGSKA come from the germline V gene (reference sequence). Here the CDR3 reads CSAIIGGRGSGSNDEQFF. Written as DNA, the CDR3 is TGCAGTGCCATTATTGGGGGGCGTGGTAGCGGGAGTAATGATGAGCAGTTCTTC.

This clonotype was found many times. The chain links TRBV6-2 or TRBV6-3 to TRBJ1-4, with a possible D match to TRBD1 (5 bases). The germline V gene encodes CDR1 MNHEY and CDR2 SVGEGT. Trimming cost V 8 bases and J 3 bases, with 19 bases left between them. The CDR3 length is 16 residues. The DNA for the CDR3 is TGTGCCAGCCGTCGACTGGAGGGGACCCCTAATGAAAAACTGTTTTTT. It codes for CASRRLEGTPNEKLFF.

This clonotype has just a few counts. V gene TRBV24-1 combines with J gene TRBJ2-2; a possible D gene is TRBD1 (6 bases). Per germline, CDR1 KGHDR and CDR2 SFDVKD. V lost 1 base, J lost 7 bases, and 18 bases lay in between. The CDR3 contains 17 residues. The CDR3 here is CATSDFKTRGAVGELFF. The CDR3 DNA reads TGTGCCACCAGTGATTTCAAAACCAGGGGAGCTGTCGGGGAGCTGTTTTTT.

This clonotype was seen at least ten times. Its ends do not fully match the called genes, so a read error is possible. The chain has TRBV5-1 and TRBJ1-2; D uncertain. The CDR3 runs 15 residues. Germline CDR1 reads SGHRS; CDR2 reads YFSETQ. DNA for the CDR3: TGTGCCAGCAGTTTAGCCCCCGGGACTAACTATGGCTACACCTTC. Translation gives CASSLAPGTNYGYTF.

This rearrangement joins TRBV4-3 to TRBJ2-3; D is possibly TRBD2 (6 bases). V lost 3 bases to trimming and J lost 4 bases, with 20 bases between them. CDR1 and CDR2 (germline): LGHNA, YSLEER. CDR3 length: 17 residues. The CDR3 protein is CASSQASAGKGADTQYF. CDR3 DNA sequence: TGCGCCAGCAGCCAGGCATCGGCGGGAAAAGGGGCAGATACGCAGTATTTT.

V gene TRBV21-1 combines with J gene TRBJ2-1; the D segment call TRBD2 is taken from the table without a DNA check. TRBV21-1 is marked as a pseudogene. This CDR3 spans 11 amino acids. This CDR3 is CASSKRREQFF. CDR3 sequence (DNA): TGTGCCAGCAGCAAAAGGAGGGAGCAGTTCTTC.

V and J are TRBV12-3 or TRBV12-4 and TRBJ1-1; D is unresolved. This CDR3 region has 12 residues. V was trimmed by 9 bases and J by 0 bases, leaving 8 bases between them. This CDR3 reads CASSDMNTEAFF. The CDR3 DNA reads TGTGCCAGTTCAGACATGAACACTGAAGCTTTCTTT.

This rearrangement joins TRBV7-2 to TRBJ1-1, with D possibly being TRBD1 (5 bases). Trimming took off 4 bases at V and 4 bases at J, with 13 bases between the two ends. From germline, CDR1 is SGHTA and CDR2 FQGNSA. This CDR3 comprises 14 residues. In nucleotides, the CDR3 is TGTGCCAGCAGCTACCAGCAGGGTGGCACTGAAGCTTTCTTT. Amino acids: CASSYQQGGTEAFF.

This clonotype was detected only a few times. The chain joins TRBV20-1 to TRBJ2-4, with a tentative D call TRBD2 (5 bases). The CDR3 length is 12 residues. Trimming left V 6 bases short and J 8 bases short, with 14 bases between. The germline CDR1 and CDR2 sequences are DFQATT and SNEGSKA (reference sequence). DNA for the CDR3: TGCAGTGCCCTCCCCGAGAGGGACATTCAGTACTTC. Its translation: CSALPERDIQYF.

CDR3 amino acids: CAWSRRLAASPVGETQYF. CDR3 nucleotides: TGTGCCTGGAGTAGGAGGTTAGCGGCCTCCCCGGTAGGAGAGACCCAGTACTTC. The chain carries TRBV30 and TRBJ2-5; tentatively, D is TRBD2 (6 bases). V gave up 2 bases and J gave up 4 bases, with 26 bases separating them. The CDR3 has 18 amino acids. Germline CDR1 and CDR2: GTSNPN and SVGIG (reference sequence).

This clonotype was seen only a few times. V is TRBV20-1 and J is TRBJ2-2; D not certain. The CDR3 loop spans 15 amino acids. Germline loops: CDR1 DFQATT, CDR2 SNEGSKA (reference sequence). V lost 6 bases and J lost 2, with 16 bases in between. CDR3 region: CSATGRTPNTGELFF. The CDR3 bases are TGCAGTGCCACCGGTCGTACCCCTAACACCGGGGAGCTGTTTTTT.

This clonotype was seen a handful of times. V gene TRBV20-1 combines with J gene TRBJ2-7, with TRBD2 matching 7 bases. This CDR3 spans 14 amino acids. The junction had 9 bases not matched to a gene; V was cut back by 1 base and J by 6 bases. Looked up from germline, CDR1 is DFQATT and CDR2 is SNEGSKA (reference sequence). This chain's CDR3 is CSARGGGPLTEQYF. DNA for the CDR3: TGCAGTGCTAGAGGGGGGGGACCCTTGACCGAGCAGTACTTC.

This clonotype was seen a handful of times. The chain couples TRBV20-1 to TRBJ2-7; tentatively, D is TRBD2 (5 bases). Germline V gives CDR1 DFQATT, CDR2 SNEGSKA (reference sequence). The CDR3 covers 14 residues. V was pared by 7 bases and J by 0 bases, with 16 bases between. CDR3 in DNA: TGCAGTGTTATTAGTCCAGCGGACTCCTACGAGCAGTACTTC. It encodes CSVISPADSYEQYF.

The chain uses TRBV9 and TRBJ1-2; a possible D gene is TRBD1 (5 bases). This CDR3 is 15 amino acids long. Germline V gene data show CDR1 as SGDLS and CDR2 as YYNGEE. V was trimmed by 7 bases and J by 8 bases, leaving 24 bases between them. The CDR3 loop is CASGPFDSLLRGYTF. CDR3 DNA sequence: TGTGCCAGCGGGCCTTTTGACAGCCTGCTAAGAGGCTACACCTTC.

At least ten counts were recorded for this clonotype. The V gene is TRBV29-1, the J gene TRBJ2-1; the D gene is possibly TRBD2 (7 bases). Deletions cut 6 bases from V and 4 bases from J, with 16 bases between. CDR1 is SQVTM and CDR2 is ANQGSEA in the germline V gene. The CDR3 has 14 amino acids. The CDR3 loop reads CSVGGLTEYNEQFF. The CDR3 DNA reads TGCAGCGTGGGGGGGCTAACAGAGTACAATGAGCAGTTCTTC.

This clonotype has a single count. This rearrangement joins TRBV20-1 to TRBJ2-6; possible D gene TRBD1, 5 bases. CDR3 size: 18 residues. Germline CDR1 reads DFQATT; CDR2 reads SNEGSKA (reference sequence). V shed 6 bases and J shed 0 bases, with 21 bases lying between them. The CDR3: CSAPRWARAYSGANVLTF. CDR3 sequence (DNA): TGCAGTGCACCCCGGTGGGCCAGGGCTTACTCTGGGGCCAACGTCCTGACTTTC.

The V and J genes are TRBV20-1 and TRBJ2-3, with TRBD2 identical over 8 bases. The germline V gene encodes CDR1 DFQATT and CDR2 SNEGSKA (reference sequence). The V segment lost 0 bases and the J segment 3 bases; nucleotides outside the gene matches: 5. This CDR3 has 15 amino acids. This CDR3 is CSAREAGARTDTQYF. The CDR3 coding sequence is TGCAGTGCTAGAGAAGCGGGAGCTCGGACAGATACGCAGTATTTT.

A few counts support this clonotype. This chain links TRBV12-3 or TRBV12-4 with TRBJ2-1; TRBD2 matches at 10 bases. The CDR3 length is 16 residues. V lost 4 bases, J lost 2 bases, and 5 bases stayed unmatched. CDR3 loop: CASSSLGTSAYNEQFF. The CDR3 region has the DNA TGTGCCAGCAGTTCCCTTGGGACTAGCGCCTACAATGAGCAGTTCTTC.

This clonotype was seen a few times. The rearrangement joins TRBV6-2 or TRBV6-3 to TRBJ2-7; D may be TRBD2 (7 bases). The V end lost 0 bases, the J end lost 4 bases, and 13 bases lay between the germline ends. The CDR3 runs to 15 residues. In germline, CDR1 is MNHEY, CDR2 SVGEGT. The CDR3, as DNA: TGTGCCAGCAGTTACTCTCTGCGGGGGCCTTACGAGCAGTACTTC. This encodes CASSYSLRGPYEQYF.

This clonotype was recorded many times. The CDR3 DNA follows: TGCGCCAGCAGTCCTGGGACTAGCGGGACAGACAAAAACATTCAGTACTTC. Protein: CASSPGTSGTDKNIQYF. The chain is built from TRBV4-3 and TRBJ2-4; 13 bases are shared with TRBD2. This CDR3 spans 17 amino acids. V gave up 6 bases and J gave up 3 bases; unmatched junction bases: 8. Germline values: CDR1 LGHNA, CDR2 YSLEER.

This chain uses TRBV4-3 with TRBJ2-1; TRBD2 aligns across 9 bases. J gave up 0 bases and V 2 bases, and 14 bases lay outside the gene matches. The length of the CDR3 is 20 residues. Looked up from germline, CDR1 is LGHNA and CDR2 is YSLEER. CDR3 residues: CASSQLSSGALRGSYNEQFF. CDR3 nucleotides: TGCGCCAGCAGCCAACTTTCTAGCGGGGCCCTCCGGGGCTCCTACAATGAGCAGTTCTTC.

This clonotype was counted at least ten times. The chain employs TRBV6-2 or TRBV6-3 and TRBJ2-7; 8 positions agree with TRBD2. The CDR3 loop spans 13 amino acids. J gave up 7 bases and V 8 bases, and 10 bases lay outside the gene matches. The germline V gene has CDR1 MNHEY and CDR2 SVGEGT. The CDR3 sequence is CASEAGDLWEQYF. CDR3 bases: TGTGCCAGCGAAGCGGGAGACCTATGGGAGCAGTACTTC.

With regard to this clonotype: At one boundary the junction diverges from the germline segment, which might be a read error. The CDR3 loop is CSASPGGKMRGRVSYEQYF. The CDR3 coding sequence is TGCAGTGCTAGTCCGGGGGGAAAGATGCGCGGGAGAGTCTCCTATGAGCAGTACTTC. J is TRBJ2-7 and V is TRBV20-1; 7 bases align to TRBD2. Germline-derived CDR1 and CDR2 are DFQATT and SNEGSKA (reference sequence). There are 19 residues in the CDR3.

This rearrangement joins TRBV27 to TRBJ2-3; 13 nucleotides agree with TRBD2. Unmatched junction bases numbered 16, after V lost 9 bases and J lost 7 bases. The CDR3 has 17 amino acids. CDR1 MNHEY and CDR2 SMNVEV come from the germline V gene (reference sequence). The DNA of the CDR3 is TGTGCCAGAACTCCGAGACTAGCGGGAGGCCGGAATCATACGCAGTATTTT. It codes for CARTPRLAGGRNHTQYF.

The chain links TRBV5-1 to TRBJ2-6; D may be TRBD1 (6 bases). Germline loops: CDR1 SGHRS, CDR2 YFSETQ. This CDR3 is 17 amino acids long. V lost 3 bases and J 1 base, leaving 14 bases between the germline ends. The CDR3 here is CASSSRDTFSGANVLTF. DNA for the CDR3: TGCGCCAGCAGCTCCCGGGACACCTTTTCTGGGGCCAACGTCCTGACTTTC.

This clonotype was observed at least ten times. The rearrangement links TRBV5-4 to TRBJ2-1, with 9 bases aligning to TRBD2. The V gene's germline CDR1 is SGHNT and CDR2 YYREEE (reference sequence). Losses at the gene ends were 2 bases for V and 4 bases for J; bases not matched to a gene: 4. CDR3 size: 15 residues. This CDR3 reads CASSFGAGGYNEQFF. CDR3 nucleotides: TGTGCCAGCAGCTTCGGCGCGGGAGGGTACAATGAGCAGTTCTTC.

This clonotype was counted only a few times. CDR3 sequence: CASSLGAARNNEQFF. The CDR3 bases are TGTGCCAGCAGCTTAGGTGCGGCTAGAAACAATGAGCAGTTCTTC. This chain uses TRBV5-8 with TRBJ2-1, with D unclear. Germline CDR1 and CDR2: SGHTS and YDEGEE. The CDR3 extends over 15 amino acids. Trimming removed 2 bases from V and 5 bases from J, with 14 bases in between.

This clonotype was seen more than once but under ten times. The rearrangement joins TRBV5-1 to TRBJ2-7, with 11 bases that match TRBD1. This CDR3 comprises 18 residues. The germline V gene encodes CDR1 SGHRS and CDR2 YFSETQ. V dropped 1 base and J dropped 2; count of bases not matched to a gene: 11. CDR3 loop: CASSLTSGTGGRTYEQYF. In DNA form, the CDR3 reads TGCGCCAGCAGCTTGACCTCCGGGACAGGGGGAAGGACCTACGAGCAGTACTTC. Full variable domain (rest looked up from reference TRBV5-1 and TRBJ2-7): KAGVTQTPRYLIKTRGQQVTLSCSPISGHRSVSWYQQTPGQGLQFLFEYFSETQRNKGNFPGRFSGRQFSNSRSEMNVSTLELGDSALYLCASSLTSGTGGRTYEQYFGPGTRLTVT.